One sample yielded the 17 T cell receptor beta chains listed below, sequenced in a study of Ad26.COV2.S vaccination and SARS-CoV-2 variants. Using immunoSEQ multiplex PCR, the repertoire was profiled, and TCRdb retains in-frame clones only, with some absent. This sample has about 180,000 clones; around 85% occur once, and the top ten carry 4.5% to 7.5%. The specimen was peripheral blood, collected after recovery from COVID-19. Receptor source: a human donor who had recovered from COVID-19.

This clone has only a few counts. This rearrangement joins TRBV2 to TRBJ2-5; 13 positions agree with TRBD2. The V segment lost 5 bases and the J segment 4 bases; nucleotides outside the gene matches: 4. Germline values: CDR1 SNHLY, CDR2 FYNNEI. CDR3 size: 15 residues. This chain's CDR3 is CASSTGLAGRETQYF. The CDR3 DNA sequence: TGTGCCAGCAGTACGGGACTAGCGGGGCGAGAGACCCAGTACTTC.

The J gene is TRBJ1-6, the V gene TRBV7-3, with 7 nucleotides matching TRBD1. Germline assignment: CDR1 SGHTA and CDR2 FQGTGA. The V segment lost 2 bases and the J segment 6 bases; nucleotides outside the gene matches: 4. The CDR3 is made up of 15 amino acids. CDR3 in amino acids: CASSLSQGINSPLHF. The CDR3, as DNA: TGTGCCAGCAGCTTATCACAGGGGATTAATTCACCCCTCCACTTT.

CDR3 loop: CSARVGHEQFF. CDR3 bases: TGCAGTGCTAGAGTGGGTCATGAGCAGTTCTTC. The rearrangement joins TRBV20-1 to TRBJ2-1; unclear D gene. The V end was cut by 1 base, the J end by 8 bases, with 6 bases between. Germline V lookup: CDR1 DFQATT, CDR2 SNEGSKA (reference sequence). The CDR3 is made up of 11 amino acids.

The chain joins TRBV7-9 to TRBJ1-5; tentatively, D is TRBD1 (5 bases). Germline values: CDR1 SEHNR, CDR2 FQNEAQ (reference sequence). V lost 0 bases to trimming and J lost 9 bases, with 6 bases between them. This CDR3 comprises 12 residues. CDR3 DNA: TGTGCCAGCAGCTTAGCTGGGGGGCCCCAGCATTTT. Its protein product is CASSLAGGPQHF.

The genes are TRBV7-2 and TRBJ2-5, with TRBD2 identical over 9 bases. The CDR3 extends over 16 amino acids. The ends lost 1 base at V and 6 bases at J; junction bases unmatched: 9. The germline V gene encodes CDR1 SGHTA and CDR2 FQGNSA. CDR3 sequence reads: CASSLESGGGVKTQYF. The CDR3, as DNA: TGTGCCAGCAGCTTAGAAAGTGGCGGGGGGGTTAAGACCCAGTACTTC.

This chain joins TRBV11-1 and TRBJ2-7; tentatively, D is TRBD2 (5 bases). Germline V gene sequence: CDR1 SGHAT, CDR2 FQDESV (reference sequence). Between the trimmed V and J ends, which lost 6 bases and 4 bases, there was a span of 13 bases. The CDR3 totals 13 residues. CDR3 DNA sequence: TGTGCCAGCAGTCTCCGAGGCGGGTACGAGCAGTACTTC. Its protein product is CASSLRGGYEQYF. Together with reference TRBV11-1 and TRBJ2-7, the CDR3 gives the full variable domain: EAEVAQSPRYKITEKSQAVAFWCDPISGHATLYWYRQILGQGPELLVQFQDESVVDDSQLPKDRFSAERLKGVDSTLKIQPAELGDSAMYLCASSLRGGYEQYFGPGTRLTVT.

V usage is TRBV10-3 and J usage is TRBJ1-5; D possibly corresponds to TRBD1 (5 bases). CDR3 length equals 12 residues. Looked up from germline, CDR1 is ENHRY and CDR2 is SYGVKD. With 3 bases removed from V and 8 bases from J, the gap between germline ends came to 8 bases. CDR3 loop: CAISDREEPQHF. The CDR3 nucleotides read TGTGCCATCAGTGACAGGGAAGAGCCCCAGCATTTT.

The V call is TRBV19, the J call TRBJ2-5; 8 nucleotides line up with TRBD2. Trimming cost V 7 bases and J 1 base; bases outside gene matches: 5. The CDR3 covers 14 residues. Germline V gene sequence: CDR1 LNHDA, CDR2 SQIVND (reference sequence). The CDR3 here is CASTGGGLQETQYF. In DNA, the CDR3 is TGTGCCAGTACGGGGGGGGGCCTCCAAGAGACCCAGTACTTC.

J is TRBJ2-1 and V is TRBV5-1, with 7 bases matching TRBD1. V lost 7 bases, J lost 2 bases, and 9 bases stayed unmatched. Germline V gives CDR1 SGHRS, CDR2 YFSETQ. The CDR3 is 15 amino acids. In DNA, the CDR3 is TGCGCCAGCGGGGTCTCGGGACAGACCTACAATGAGCAGTTCTTC. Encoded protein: CASGVSGQTYNEQFF. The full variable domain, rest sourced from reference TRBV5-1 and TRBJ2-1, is KAGVTQTPRYLIKTRGQQVTLSCSPISGHRSVSWYQQTPGQGLQFLFEYFSETQRNKGNFPGRFSGRQFSNSRSEMNVSTLELGDSALYLCASGVSGQTYNEQFFGPGTRLTVL.

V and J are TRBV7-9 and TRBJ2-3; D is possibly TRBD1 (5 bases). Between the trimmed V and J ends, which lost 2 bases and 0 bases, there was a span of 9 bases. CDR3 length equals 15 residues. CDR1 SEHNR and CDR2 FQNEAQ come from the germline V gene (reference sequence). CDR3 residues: CASSLSRDSTDTQYF. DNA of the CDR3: TGTGCCAGCAGCTTATCCAGGGATAGCACAGATACGCAGTATTTT.

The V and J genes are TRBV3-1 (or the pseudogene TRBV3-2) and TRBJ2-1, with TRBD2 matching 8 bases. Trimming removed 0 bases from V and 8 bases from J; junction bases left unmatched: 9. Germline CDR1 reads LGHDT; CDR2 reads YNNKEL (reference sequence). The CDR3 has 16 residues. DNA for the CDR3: TGTGCCAGCAGCCAAGATCCCCGCGGGAGGAGCCATGAGCAGTTCTTC. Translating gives CASSQDPRGRSHEQFF.

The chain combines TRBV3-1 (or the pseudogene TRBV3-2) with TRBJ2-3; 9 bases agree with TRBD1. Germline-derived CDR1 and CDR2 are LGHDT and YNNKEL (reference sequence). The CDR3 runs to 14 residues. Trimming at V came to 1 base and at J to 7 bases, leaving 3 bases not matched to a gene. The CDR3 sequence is CASSQADRGNTQYF. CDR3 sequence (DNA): TGTGCCAGCAGCCAAGCGGACAGGGGTAATACGCAGTATTTT.

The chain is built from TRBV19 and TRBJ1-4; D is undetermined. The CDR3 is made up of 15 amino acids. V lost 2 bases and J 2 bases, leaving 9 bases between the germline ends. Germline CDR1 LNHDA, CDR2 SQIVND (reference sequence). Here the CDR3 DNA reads TGTGCCAGTAGTATACAAGGCACGACTAATGAAAAACTGTTTTTT. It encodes CASSIQGTTNEKLFF.

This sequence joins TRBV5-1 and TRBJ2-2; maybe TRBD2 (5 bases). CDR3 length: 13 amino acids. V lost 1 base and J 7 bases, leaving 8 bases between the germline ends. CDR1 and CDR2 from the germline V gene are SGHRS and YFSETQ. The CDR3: CASSLNGGGELFF. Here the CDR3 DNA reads TGCGCCAGCAGCTTGAACGGAGGCGGGGAGCTGTTTTTT.

The CDR3 loop is CASSRDSSETQYF. The CDR3 DNA sequence: TGTGCCAGCAGCCGGGACAGTTCAGAGACCCAGTACTTC. This chain links TRBV5-4 with TRBJ2-5, with 7 bases matching TRBD1. The CDR3 length is 13 residues. Germline values: CDR1 SGHNT, CDR2 YYREEE (reference sequence). V shed 4 bases, J shed 4 bases, and the junction held 4 bases outside the gene matches.

The CDR3, as DNA: TGTGCCAGCAGACTGTCTAGCACAGATACGCAGTATTTT. Residues: CASRLSSTDTQYF. The chain is built from TRBV12-3 or TRBV12-4 and TRBJ2-3; D not certain. This CDR3 comprises 13 residues. V dropped 6 bases and J dropped 0 bases, with 7 bases sitting between them.

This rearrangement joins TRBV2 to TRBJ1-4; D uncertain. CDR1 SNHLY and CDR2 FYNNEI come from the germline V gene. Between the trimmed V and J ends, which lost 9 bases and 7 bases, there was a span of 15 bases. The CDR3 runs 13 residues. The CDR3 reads CASQYRPSEKLFF. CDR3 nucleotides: TGTGCCAGTCAATATCGCCCTAGTGAAAAACTGTTTTTT.